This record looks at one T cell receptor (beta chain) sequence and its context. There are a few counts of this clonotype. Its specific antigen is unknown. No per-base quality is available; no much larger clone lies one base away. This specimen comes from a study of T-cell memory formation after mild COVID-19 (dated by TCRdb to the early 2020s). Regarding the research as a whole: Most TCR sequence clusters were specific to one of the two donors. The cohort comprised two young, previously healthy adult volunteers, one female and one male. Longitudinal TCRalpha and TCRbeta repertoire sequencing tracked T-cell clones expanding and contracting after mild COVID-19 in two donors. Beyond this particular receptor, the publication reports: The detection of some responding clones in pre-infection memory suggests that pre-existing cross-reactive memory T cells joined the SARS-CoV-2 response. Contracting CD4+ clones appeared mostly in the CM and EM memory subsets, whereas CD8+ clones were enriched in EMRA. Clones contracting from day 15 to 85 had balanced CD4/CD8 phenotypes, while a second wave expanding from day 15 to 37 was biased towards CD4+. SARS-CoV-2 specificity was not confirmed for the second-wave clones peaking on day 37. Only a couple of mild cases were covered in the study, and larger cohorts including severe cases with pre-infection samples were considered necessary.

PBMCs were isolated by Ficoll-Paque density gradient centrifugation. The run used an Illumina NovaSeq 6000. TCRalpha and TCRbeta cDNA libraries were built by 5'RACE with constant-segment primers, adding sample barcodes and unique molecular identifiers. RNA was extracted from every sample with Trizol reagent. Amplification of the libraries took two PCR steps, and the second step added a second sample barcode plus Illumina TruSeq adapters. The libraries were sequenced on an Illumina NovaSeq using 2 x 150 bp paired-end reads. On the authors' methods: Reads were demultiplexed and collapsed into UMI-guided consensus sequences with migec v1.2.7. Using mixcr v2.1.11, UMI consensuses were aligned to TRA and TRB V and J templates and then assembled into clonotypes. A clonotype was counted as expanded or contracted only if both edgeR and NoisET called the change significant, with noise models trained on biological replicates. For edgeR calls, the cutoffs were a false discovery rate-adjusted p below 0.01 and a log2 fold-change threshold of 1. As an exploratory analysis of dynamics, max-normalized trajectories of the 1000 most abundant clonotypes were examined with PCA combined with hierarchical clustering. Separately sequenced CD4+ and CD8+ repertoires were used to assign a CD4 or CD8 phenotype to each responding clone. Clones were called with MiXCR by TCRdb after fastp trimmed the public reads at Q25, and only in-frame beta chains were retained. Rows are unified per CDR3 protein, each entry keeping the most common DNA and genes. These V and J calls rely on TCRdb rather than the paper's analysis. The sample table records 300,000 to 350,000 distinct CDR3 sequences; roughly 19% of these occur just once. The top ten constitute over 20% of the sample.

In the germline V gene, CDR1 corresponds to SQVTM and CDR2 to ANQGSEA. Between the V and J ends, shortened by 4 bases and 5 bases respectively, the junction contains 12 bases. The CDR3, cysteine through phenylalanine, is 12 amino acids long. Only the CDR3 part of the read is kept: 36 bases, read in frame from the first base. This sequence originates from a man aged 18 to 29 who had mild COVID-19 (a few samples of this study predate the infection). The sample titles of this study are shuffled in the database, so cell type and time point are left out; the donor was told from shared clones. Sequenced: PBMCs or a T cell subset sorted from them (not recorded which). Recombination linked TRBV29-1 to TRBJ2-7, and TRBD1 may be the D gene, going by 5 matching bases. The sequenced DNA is TGCAGCGTTGGGAGACAGAAGGACGAGCAGTACTTC. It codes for CSVGRQKDEQYF.